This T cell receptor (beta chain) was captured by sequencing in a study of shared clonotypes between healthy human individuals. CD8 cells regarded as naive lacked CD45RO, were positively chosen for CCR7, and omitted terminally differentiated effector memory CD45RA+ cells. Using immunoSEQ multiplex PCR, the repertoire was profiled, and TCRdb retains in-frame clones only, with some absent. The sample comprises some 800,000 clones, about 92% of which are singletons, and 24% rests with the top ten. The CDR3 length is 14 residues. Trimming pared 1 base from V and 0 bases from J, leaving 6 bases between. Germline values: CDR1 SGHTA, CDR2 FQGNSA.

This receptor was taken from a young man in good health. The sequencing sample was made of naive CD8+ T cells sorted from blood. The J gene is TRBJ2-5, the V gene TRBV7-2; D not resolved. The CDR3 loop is CASSLVGYQETQYF. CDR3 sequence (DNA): TGTGCCAGCAGCTTAGTTGGGTACCAAGAGACCCAGTACTTC.